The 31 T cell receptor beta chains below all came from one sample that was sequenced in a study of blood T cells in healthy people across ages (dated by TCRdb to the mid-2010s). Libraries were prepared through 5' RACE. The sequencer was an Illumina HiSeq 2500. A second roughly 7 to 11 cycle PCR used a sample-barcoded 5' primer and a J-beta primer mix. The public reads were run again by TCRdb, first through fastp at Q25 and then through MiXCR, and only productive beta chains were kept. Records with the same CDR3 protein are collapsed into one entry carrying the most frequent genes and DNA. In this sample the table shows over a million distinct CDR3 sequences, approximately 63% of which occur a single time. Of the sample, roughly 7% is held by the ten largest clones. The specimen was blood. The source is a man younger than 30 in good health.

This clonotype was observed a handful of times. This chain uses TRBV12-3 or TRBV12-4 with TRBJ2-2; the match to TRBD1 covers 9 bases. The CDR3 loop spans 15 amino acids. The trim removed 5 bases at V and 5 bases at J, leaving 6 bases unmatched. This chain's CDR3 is CASSPRTGETGELFF. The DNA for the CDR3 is TGTGCCAGCAGTCCACGGACAGGGGAGACCGGGGAGCTGTTTTTT.

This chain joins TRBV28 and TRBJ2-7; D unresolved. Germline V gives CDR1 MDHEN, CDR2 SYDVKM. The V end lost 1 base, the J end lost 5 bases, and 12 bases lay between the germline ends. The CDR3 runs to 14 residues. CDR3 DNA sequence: TGTGCCAGCAGTTTATCGGCCCTGACCCACGAGCAGTACTTC. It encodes CASSLSALTHEQYF.

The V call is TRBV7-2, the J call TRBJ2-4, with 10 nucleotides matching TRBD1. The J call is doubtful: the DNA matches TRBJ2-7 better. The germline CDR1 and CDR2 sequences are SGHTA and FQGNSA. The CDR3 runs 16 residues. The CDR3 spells CASSLAGTGDANEQYF. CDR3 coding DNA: TGTGCCAGCAGCTTAGCGGGGACAGGGGATGCCAACGAGCAGTACTTC.

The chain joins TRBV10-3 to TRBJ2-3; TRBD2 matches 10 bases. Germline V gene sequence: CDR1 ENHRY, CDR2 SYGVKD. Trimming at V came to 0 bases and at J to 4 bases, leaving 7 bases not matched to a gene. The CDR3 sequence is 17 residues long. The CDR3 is CAISESQRGGVADTQYF. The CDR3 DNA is TGTGCCATCAGTGAGTCCCAGCGGGGGGGCGTCGCAGATACGCAGTATTTT.

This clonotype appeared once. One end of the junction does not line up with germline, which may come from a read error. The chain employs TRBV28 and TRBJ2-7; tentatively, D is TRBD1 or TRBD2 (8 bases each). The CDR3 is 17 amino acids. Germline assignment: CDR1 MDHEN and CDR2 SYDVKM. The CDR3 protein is CASGLAGQALTGNEQYF. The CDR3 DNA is TGTGCCAGCGGTTTAGCGGGACAGGCCCTAACGGGAAATGAGCAGTACTTC. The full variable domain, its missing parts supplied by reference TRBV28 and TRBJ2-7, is DVKVTQSSRYLVKRTGEKVFLECVQDMDHENMFWYRQDPGLGLRLIYFSYDVKMKEKGDIPEGYSVSREKKERFSLILESASTNQTSMYLCASGLAGQALTGNEQYFGPGTRLTVT.

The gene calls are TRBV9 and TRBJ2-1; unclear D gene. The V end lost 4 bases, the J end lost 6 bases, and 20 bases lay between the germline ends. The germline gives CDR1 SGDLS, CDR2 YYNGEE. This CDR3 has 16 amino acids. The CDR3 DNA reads TGTGCCAGCAGCATCCGACTGTCCCTCGTAGGCAATGAGCAGTTCTTC. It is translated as CASSIRLSLVGNEQFF.

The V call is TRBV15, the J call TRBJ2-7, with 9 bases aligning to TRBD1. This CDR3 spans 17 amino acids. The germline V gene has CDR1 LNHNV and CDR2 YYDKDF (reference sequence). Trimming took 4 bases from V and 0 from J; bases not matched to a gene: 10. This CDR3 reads CATSTLGQGATSYEQYF. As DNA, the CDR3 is TGTGCCACCAGCACCCTGGGACAGGGTGCTACCTCCTACGAGCAGTACTTC.

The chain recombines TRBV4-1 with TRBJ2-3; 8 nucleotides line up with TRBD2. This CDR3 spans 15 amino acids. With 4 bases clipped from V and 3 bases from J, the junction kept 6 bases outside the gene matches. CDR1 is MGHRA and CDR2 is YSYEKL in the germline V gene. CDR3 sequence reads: CASSPGLGVTDTQYF. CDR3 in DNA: TGCGCCAGCAGCCCGGGACTAGGGGTTACAGATACGCAGTATTTT.

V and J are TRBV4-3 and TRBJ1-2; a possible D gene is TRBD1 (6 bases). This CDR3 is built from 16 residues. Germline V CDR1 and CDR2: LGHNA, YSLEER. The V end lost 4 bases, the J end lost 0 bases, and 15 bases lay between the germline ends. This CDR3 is CASSLTGDTPNYGYTF. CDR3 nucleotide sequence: TGCGCCAGCAGCCTAACCGGGGACACTCCTAACTATGGCTACACCTTC.

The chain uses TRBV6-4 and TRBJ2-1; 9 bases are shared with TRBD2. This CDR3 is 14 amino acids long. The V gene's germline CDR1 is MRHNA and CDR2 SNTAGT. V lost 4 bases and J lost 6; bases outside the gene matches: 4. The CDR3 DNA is TGTGCCAGCAGTGCCAGCGGGGGGAGCAATGAGCAGTTCTTC. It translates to CASSASGGSNEQFF.

The CDR3 DNA is TGCAGTGCTCGTTCAGCGGGGGGCAACTATGGCTACACCTTC. Residues: CSARSAGGNYGYTF. The V call is TRBV20-1, the J call TRBJ1-2, with D tentatively TRBD1 (6 bases). Trimming took 5 bases from V and 2 from J, leaving 15 bases between them. The V gene's germline CDR1 is DFQATT and CDR2 SNEGSKA (reference sequence). CDR3 length: 14 amino acids.

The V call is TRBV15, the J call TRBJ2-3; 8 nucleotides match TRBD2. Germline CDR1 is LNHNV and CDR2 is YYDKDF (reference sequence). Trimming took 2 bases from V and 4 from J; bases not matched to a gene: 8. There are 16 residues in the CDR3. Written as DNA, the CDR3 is TGTGCCACCAGCAGAACCGGGACTAGAGGGCCAGATACGCAGTATTTT. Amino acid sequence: CATSRTGTRGPDTQYF.

The CDR3 sequence is CSAGTPGETQYF. The CDR3, as DNA: TGCAGTGCTGGGACCCCCGGGGAGACCCAGTACTTC. The chain joins TRBV20-1 to TRBJ2-5, with D tentatively TRBD1 or TRBD2 (5 bases each). The CDR3 sequence is 12 residues long. The germline CDR1 and CDR2 sequences are DFQATT and SNEGSKA (reference sequence). V shed 5 bases and J shed 5 bases, with 12 bases lying between them.

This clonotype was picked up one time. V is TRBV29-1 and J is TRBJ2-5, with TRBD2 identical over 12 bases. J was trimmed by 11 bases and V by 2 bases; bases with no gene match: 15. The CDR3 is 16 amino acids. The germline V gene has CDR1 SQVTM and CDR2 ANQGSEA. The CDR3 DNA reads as TGCAGCGTTGAAACTAGCGGGGGGCCTGGGCACAATGAGCAGTACTTC. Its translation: CSVETSGGPGHNEQYF.

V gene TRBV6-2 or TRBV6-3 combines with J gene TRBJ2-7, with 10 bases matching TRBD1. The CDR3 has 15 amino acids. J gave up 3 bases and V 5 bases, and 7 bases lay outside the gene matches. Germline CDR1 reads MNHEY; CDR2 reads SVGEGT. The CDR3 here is CASSIWGQGNYEQYF. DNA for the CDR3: TGTGCCAGCAGTATCTGGGGACAGGGGAACTACGAGCAGTACTTC.

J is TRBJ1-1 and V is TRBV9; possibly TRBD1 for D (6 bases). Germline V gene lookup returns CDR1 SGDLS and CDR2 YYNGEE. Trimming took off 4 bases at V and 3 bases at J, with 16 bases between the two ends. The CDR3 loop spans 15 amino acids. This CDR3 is CASSNSGTQDTEAFF. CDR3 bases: TGTGCCAGCAGCAACTCCGGGACACAAGACACTGAAGCTTTCTTT.

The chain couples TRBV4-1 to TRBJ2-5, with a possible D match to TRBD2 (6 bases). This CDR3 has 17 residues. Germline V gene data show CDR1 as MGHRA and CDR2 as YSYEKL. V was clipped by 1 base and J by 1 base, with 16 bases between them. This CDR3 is CASSQATGRSGQETQYF. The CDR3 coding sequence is TGCGCCAGCAGCCAAGCGACCGGGAGATCGGGCCAAGAGACCCAGTACTTC.

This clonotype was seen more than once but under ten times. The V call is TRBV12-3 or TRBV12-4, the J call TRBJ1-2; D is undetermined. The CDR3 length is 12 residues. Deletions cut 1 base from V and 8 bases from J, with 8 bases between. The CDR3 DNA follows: TGTGCCAGCAGTTTAGGACACGAGGGCTACACCTTC. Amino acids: CASSLGHEGYTF.

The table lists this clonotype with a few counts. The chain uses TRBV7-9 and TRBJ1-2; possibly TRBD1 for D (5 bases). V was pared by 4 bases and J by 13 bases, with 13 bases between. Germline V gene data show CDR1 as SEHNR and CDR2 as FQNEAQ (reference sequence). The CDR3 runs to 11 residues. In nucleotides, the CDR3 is TGTGCCAGCAGCTGGCAGGGTGTCGTCACCTTC. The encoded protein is CASSWQGVVTF. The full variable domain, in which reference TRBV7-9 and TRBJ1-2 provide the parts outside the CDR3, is DTGVSQNPRHKITKRGQNVTFRCDPISEHNRLYWYRQTLGQGPEFLTYFQNEAQLEKSRLLSDRFSAERPKGSFSTLEIQRTEQGDSAMYLCASSWQGVVTFGSGTRLTVV.

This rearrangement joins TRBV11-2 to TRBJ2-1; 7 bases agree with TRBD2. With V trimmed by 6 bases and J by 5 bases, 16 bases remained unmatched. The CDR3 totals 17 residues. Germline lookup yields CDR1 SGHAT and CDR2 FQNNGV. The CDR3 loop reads CASSGRESFFVHNEQFF. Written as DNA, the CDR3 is TGTGCCAGCAGTGGGCGGGAGTCTTTTTTCGTCCACAATGAGCAGTTCTTC.

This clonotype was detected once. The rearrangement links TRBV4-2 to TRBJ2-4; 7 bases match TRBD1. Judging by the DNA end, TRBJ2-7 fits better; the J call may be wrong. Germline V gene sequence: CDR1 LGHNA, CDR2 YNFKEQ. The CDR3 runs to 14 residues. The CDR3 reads CASSFHRGKGEQYF. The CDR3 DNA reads TGTGCCAGCAGCTTCCACAGGGGCAAAGGCGAGCAGTACTTC.

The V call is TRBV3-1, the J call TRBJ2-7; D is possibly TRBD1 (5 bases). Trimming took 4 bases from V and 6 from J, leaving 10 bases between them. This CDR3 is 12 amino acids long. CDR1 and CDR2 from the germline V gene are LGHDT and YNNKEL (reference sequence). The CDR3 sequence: CASSPNTGEQYF. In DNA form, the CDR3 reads TGTGCCAGCAGCCCTAACACAGGCGAGCAGTACTTC.

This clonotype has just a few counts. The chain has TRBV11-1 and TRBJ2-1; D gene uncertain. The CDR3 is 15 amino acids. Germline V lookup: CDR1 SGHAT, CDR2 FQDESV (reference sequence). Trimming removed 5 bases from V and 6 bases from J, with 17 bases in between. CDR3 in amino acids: CASSPSEQITNEQFF. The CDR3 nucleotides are TGTGCCAGCAGCCCAAGCGAACAAATCACCAATGAGCAGTTCTTC.

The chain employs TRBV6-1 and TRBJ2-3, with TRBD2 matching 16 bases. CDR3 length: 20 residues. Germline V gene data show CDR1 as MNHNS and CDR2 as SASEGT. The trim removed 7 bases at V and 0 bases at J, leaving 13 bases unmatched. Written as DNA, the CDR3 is TGTGCCAGCACCCTATGGGAGGGGACTAGCGGGGGGGATAGCACAGATACGCAGTATTTT. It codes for CASTLWEGTSGGDSTDTQYF.

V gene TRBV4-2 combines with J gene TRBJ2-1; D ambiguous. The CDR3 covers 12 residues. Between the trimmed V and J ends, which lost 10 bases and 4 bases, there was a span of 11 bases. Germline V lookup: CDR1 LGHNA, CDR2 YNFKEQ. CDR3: CATRAAYNEQFF. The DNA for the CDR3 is TGTGCCACTAGGGCTGCTTACAATGAGCAGTTCTTC.

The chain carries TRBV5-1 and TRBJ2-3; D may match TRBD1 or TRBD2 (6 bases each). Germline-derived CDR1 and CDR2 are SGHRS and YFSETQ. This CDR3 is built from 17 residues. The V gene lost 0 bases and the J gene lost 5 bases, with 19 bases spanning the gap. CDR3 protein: CASSLGSRGRNGDTQYF. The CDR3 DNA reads TGCGCCAGCAGCTTGGGATCGAGGGGGAGGAACGGAGATACGCAGTATTTT.

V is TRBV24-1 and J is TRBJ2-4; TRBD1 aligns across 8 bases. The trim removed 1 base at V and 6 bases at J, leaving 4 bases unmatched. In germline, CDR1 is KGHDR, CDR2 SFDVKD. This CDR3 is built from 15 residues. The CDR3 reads CATSDFPGGSNIQYF. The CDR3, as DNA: TGTGCCACCAGTGATTTCCCAGGGGGCTCAAACATTCAGTACTTC.

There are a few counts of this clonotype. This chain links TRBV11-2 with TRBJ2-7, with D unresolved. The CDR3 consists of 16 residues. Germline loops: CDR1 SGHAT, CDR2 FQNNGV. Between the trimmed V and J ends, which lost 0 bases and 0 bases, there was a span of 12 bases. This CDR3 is CASSLDLRTASYEQYF. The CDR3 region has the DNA TGTGCCAGCAGCTTAGATCTGCGGACCGCCTCCTACGAGCAGTACTTC.

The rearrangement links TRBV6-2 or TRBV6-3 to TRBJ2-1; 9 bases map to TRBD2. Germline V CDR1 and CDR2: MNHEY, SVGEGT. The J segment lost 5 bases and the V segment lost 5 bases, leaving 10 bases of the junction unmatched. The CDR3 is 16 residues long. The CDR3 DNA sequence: TGTGCCAGCAGTGACCCCAGTAGCGGGAGAAACAATGAGCAGTTCTTC. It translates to CASSDPSSGRNNEQFF.

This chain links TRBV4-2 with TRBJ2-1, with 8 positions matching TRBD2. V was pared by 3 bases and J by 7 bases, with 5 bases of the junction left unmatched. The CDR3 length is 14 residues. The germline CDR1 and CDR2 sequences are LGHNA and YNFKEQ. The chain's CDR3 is CASSHGLASNEQFF. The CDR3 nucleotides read TGTGCCAGCAGCCACGGACTAGCTTCTAATGAGCAGTTCTTC.

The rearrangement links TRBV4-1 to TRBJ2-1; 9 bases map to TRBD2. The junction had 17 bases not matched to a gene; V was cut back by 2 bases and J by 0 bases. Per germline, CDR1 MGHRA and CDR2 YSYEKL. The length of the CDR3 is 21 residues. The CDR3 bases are TGCGCCAGCAGCCAACTCCTAGCGGGGCTAGCGGGCCAAAGCTCCTACAATGAGCAGTTCTTC. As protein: CASSQLLAGLAGQSSYNEQFF.